This T cell receptor beta chain was sequenced for a study of tumor-infiltrating lymphocytes in primary liver carcinoma. Both RNA and DNA were isolated together from about 21-30 mg of bulk tissue that had not been sorted. The template, roughly 550 ng total RNA, yielded TCR beta cDNA made with a constant-region primer. Modified slightly, ARM-PCR produced TCR beta libraries over three nested multiplex PCR rounds. Each of the first two PCR rounds ran approximately 11 cycles with TRBV1-TRBV30 forward and C-beta reverse primers. TCRdb analysed the multiplex PCR reads with MiXCR anew, one entry per CDR3 protein. This table has fewer than 75,000 distinct CDR3 sequences, around 69% appearing once. The CDR3 spans 16 residues. The germline CDR1 and CDR2 sequences are SQVTM and ANQGSEA. Trimming cost V 8 bases and J 4 bases; bases outside gene matches: 14.

The rearrangement uses TRBV29-1 and TRBJ2-5, with TRBD2 matching 12 bases. Sequencing used liver tumor tissue from sampling region 4. Noted subset: tumor region T4, right-lateral pole. The sequence came from a man aged 40-49 years with primary liver carcinoma and hepatitis B virus infection. The DNA for the CDR3 is TGCAGCCCCTACAGGACTCCGGGACTAGCGGGAGAGACCCAGTACTTC. It translates to CSPYRTPGLAGETQYF.